These T cell receptor beta chains were read from a single sample in a study of OX40 agonist ivuxolimab in advanced cancers. The assay was immunoSEQ multiplex PCR, and TCRdb's table has in-frame clones only and misses some. Of roughly 56,000 clones listed, 86% are singletons. Here the sequenced sample was CD4+ or CD8+ T cells sorted from blood, taken in a trial of the OX40 agonist ivuxolimab. These receptors all come from an adult with an advanced solid tumor such as melanoma, head and neck, liver or kidney cancer. The CDR3 runs from the conserved cysteine through the conserved F or W. Fields, in order: clone size, J gene, V gene, D gene, CDR3 DNA, CDR3 protein. D genes are given only for firm matches. The size of a clone is reported for some rows only, either as once, few or many, or as a class for expanded clones.

>-|TRBJ1-6|TRBV6-1|-
TGTGCCAGCAGTGAACCCGGGCCTTATAGTTCACCCCTCCACTTT
CASSEPGPYSSPLHF
>-|TRBJ2-3|TRBV5-4|TRBD2
TGTGCCAGCAGCGTGGGACTAGCGGGGGGGCCTAGCACAGATACGCAGTATTTT
CASSVGLAGGPSTDTQYF
>-|TRBJ2-7|TRBV28|TRBD1
TGTGCCAGCAGTTCCCTTGAGACAGGGGGCGTCGACGAGCAGTACTTC
CASSSLETGGVDEQYF
>-|TRBJ1-2|TRBV30|-
TGTGCCTGGAGTGGGACCGTAGCTAACTATGGCTACACCTTC
CAWSGTVANYGYTF
>-|TRBJ1-5|TRBV7-2|-
TGTGCCAGCAGCCTTAACAGGGTGGAAAATCAGCCCCAGCATTTT
CASSLNRVENQPQHF
>-|TRBJ2-7|TRBV25-1|TRBD1
TGTGCCAGCAGCACCTCCAAAAACAGGGGCCACGAGCAGTACTTC
CASSTSKNRGHEQYF
>few|TRBJ1-5|TRBV7-9|TRBD1
TGTGCCAGCAGCTTCCAGGGGGCTCATCAGCCCCAGCATTTT
CASSFQGAHQPQHF
>once|TRBJ1-6|TRBV5-4|-
TGTGCCAGCAGCTTGCTGTCAACTGTGGATTCACCCCTCCACTTT
CASSLLSTVDSPLHF
>-|TRBJ1-3|TRBV29-1|-
TGCAGCGTTGTAAGCACTGGAAACACCATATATTTT
CSVVSTGNTIYF
>once|TRBJ2-3|TRBV11-2|TRBD1
TGTGCCAGCAGCTATGGGACAGGGGCAGATACGCAGTATTTT
CASSYGTGADTQYF
>once|TRBJ1-5|TRBV7-2|-
TGTGCCAGCAGACAAGACGGGAATCAGCCCCAGCATTTT
CASRQDGNQPQHF
>-|TRBJ2-1|TRBV5-1|TRBD1
TGCGCCAGCAGCCCCGGGACAGGGGGGGGGCAGGAGCAGTTCTTC
CASSPGTGGGQEQFF
>-|TRBJ1-5|TRBV7-9|TRBD1
TGTGCCAGCTCACGACAGGGCTTGGATCAGCCCCAGCATTTT
CASSRQGLDQPQHF
>-|TRBJ2-7|TRBV7-2|-
TGTGCCAGCAGTCGACAGTCGTCCAGCTCCTACGAGCAGTACTTC
CASSRQSSSSYEQYF
>-|TRBJ2-7|TRBV7-2|-
TGTGCCAGCAGTCCCACATATGACGCTAGCTCCTACGAGCAGTACTTC
CASSPTYDASSYEQYF
>-|TRBJ2-7|TRBV7-2|-
TGTGCCAGCAGCTTAGACTTTCTACTGTACGAGCAGTACTTC
CASSLDFLLYEQYF
>-|TRBJ1-2|TRBV11-2|TRBD1
TGTGCCAGCAGCTCGGGACAGGGGGCCGGCTACACCTTC
CASSSGQGAGYTF
>-|TRBJ1-2|TRBV18|-
TGTGCCAGCTCACCACTCCTCGGGGGGCAGAACTATGGCTACACCTTC
CASSPLLGGQNYGYTF
>-|TRBJ2-7|TRBV12-5|-
TGTGCTAGTGGTTTGGTACTTAATGGGGACGCCTACGAGCAGTACTTC
CASGLVLNGDAYEQYF
>-|TRBJ2-7|TRBV27|TRBD2
TGTGCCAGCAGTGGTAGCGGGGGGACTGAGTACGAGCAGTACTTC
CASSGSGGTEYEQYF
>-|TRBJ1-1|TRBV20-1|-
TGCAGGGGGGGCAGGGGATCTGAAGCTTTCTTT
CRGGRGSEAFF
>-|TRBJ1-1|TRBV28|-
TGTGCCAGCATCGACCCGGGAGCCAACACTGAAGCTTTCTTT
CASIDPGANTEAFF
>-|TRBJ2-2|TRBV5-1|-
TGCGCCAGCAGCATAACGAACACCGGGGAGCTGTTTTTT
CASSITNTGELFF
>-|TRBJ2-7|TRBV15|-
TGTGCCACCAGCAGAGATATAGGATCTGAGCAGTACTTC
CATSRDIGSEQYF
>once|TRBJ1-2|TRBV5-1|-
TGCGCCAGCAGCCTCGACAGGTCCGGCTACTATGGCTACACCTTC
CASSLDRSGYYGYTF
>-|TRBJ2-1|TRBV11-3|TRBD2
TGTGCCAGCAGCGAAGGACTAGATAATACAATGAGCAAGTTCTTC
CASSEGLDNTMSKFF
>-|TRBJ2-5|TRBV7-2|-
TGTGCCAGCAGCCCCCCAGGGACCCAAGAGACCCAGTACTTC
CASSPPGTQETQYF
>-|TRBJ1-6|TRBV2|TRBD1
TGTGCCAGCAAGGGGGACAGGGGATTTTCACCCCTCCACTTT
CASKGDRGFSPLHF
>-|TRBJ1-6|TRBV7-2|TRBD1
TGTGCCAGCAGCCAAGTCTCGGGACAGGATTATTCACCCCTCCACTTT
CASSQVSGQDYSPLHF
>-|TRBJ2-3|TRBV11-2|TRBD2
TGTGCCAGCAGCCAACTGACTAGCGGGGGCGGGCGAGATACGCAGTATTTT
CASSQLTSGGGRDTQYF
>-|TRBJ1-5|TRBV6-5|TRBD1
TGTGCCAGCAGTTTTCAGGGGGCCAATCAGCCCCAGCATTTT
CASSFQGANQPQHF
>-|TRBJ1-2|TRBV19|TRBD1
TGTGCCAGTAGTTCAACCGGGACAGGTAACTATGGCTACACCTTC
CASSSTGTGNYGYTF
>-|TRBJ1-1|TRBV11-3|-
TGTGCCAGCAGCTTAGAAACGCAGACGAACACTGAAGCTTTCTTT
CASSLETQTNTEAFF